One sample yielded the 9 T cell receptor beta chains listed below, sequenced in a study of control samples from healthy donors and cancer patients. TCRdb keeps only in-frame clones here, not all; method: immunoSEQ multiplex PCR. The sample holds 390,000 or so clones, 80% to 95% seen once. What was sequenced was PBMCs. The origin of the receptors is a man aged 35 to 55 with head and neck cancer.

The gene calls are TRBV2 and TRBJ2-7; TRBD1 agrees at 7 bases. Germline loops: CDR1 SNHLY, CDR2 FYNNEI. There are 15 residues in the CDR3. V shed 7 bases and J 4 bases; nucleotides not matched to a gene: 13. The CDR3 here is CASTPGYRGSYEQYF. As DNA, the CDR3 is TGTGCCAGCACCCCGGGGTACAGGGGATCTTACGAGCAGTACTTC.

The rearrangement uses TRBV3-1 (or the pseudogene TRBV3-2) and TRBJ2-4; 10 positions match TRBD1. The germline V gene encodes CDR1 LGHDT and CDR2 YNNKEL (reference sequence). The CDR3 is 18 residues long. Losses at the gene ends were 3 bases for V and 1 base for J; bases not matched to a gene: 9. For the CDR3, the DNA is TGTGCCAGCAGCCAGCCGGGACAGGGGCGCTGGGCCAAAAACATTCAGTACTTC. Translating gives CASSQPGQGRWAKNIQYF.

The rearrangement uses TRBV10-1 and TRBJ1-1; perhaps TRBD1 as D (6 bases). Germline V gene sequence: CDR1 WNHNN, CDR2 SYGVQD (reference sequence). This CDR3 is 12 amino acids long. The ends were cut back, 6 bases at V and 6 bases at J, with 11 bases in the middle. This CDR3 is CASSTGSAEAFF. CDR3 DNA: TGCGCCAGCAGCACAGGGTCGGCTGAAGCTTTCTTT.

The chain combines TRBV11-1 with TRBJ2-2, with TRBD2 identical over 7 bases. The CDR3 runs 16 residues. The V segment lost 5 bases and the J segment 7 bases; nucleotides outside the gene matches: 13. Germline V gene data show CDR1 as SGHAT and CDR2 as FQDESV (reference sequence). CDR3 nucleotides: TGTGCCAGCAGCCCCCGAGGGCGGGAGTCGGTCGGGGAGCTGTTTTTT. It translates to CASSPRGRESVGELFF.

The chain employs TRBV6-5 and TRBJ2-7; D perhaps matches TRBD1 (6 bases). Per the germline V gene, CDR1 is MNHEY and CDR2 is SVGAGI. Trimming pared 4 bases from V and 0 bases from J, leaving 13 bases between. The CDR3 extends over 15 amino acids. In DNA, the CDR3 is TGTGCCAGCAGTTGGCAACAGGGTAGCTCCTACGAGCAGTACTTC. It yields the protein CASSWQQGSSYEQYF.

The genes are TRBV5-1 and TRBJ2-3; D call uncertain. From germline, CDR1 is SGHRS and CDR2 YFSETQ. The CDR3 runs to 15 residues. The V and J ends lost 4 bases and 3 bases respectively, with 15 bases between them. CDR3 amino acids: CASSLGSLGTDTQYF. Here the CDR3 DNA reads TGCGCCAGCAGCCTAGGTTCCCTCGGGACAGATACGCAGTATTTT.

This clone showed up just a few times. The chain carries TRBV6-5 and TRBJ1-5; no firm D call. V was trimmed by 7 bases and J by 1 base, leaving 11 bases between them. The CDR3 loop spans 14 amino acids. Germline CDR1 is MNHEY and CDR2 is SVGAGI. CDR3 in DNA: TGTGCCAGCACCTCAGCCGGGAGCAATCAGCCCCAGCATTTT. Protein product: CASTSAGSNQPQHF.

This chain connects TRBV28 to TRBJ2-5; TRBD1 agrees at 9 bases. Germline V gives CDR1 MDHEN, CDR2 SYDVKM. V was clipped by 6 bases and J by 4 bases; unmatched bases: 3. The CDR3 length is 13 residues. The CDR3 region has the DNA TGTGCCAGCAGGACAGGGGGTGGAGAGACCCAGTACTTC. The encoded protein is CASRTGGGETQYF.

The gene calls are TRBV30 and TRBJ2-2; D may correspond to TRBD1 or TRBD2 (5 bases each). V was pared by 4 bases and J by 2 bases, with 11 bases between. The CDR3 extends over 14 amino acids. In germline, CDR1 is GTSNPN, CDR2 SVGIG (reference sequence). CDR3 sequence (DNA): TGTGCCTGGAAAGGGACCGTTAACACCGGGGAGCTGTTTTTT. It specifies CAWKGTVNTGELFF.